What follows is one TCR beta chain and its context. The antigen is undetermined. Oncomine TCR Beta short-read sequencing was applied to DNA from cultured CD4+ T cells. The authors extracted genomic DNA from cultured CD4+ T cells. In TCRdb, the PCR reads were re-called with MiXCR into one record per CDR3 protein. This sample carries under 20,000 distinct CDR3 sequences, about 50% of them seen once, and the ten largest clones take more than 7%. Treatment specified: approximately 10-day PBMC culture with coronavirus spike peptide pools or control peptides (ViraFEST assay). Days 3 and 7 saw half the medium replaced with fresh IL-2 medium. This specimen comes from a study of vaccination and CD4 T cells after COVID-19. Turning to the study itself: Overlapping spike peptides from SARS-CoV-2, HCoV-NL63, HCoV-OC43 and HCoV-229E served to stimulate the cells.

The germline V gene has CDR1 SSHAT and CDR2 FNYEAQ (reference sequence). The CDR3 contains 13 residues. The V end was cut by 4 bases, the J end by 3 bases, with 9 bases between. Sequences were derived from CD4+ T cells from blood, cultured in vitro, sampled before SARS-CoV-2 vaccination. This receptor was identified in a human donor who had recovered from COVID-19. The genes are TRBV7-7 and TRBJ2-5; a possible D gene is TRBD2 (6 bases). The CDR3: CASSSSVEETQYF. The CDR3 bases are TGTGCCAGCAGCTCTAGCGTAGAAGAGACCCAGTACTTC.